This is a list of T cell receptor beta chains from one sample in a study of OX40 agonist ivuxolimab in advanced cancers. The data were produced by immunoSEQ multiplex PCR, yet TCRdb's version contains in-frame clones alone and is incomplete. The sample consists of under 40,000 clones, 60% to 85% of them appearing once. Sample: CD4+ or CD8+ T cells sorted from blood, taken in a trial of the OX40 agonist ivuxolimab. These receptors were obtained from an adult with an advanced solid tumor such as melanoma, head and neck, liver or kidney cancer. Each CDR3 is given with its conserved first and last residue. Each record gives: clone size, V gene, CDR3 protein. Rows may omit the clone size; those that give it use once, few, many or a size class.

-	TRBV19	CASRANSAGELFF
-	TRBV27	CASSPLGGSGRAGFF
-	TRBV9	CASSVAWYTEAFF
-	TRBV6-6	CASRGQGKNTEAFF
once	TRBV6-1	CASDRDRGDEQYF
medium-sized	TRBV28	CASPGTGAPSNTEAFF
-	TRBV18	CASSQGTGGNEQYF
-	TRBV6-5	CASSLGYEQYF
-	TRBV5-1	CASSGGLAGAILSGTDTQYF
-	TRBV11-1	CASRGQGNTGELFF
-	TRBV5-1	CASSLGGTSGSNEQFF
once	TRBV5-1	CASSLLPTRDYGYTF
-	TRBV18	CASSLGPSASYEQYF
-	TRBV7-9	CASSLGEGGSYEQYF
-	TRBV7-2	CASSLRGLGQETQYF
few	TRBV30	CAWSVGTARGYTF
-	TRBV5-3	CARSHRLDGFSYNEQFF
-	TRBV29-1	CSAEDRGANTEAFF
-	TRBV21-1	CASSKARPTGNQETQYF
-	TRBV19	CASSSRDNRGSYEQYF
-	TRBV9	CASTRGEGGYEQYF
-	TRBV7-2	CASSFIPSGNNEQFF
-	TRBV28	CASSQGQGRAEKLFF
-	TRBV14	CASSRGTFANYGYTF
once	TRBV15	CATSRDPRMGTEAFF
-	TRBV10-2	CASSDPGQGATGF
-	TRBV5-1	CASSTLGQGRNTEAFF
few	TRBV11-3	CASSLDGAPNTEAFF
once	TRBV10-3	CAISESVAGAPDEQYF
few	TRBV6-1	CASNGEGQPQHF
-	TRBV30	CAWSNTDTQYF
-	TRBV14	CASSRGGSGSTYNEQFF
-	TRBV6-6	CASSTGGQPQHF
-	TRBV6-1	CASAVVRQPYEQYF
once	TRBV12-5	CASGHAEALPYEQYF
once	TRBV14	CASSPSTGLGYGYTF
-	TRBV7-2	CASSLDRMNTEAFF